These T cell receptor beta chains were read from a single sample in a study of long-term antiretroviral therapy in people with HIV. This table comes from immunoSEQ multiplex PCR, and its TCRdb copy is limited to in-frame clones, with some not included. The profile covers just over 15,000 clones, with about 79% appearing a single time and around 19% taken by the ten largest. This specimen was unsorted PBMCs, taken just before starting antiretroviral therapy. These receptors were taken from a man between 35 and 55 years old with HIV. Each CDR3 is given with its conserved first and last residue. D genes are given only for firm matches. The size entry is marked missing in some rows and otherwise reads once, few, many or a size class.

size | J | V | D | CDR3 | DNA
NA | TRBJ1-5 | TRBV5-1 | NA | CASSYGGTVPGSNQPQHF | TGCGCCAGCAGCTACGGGGGTACAGTCCCTGGGAGCAATCAGCCCCAGCATTTT
NA | TRBJ2-1 | TRBV5-1 | NA | CASSGAASSYNEQFF | TGCGCCAGCAGCGGAGCGGCCAGCTCCTACAATGAGCAGTTCTTC
NA | TRBJ1-3 | TRBV6-5 | TRBD1 | CASSIARGQGSTIYF | TGTGCCAGCAGTATCGCAAGGGGACAGGGCAGCACCATATATTTT
few | TRBJ1-2 | TRBV25-1 | NA | CASSEYGPSYGYTF | TGTGCCAGCAGTGAATATGGGCCCAGCTATGGCTACACCTTC
NA | TRBJ2-7 | TRBV5-1 | NA | CASSLGYEQYF | TGCGCCAGCAGCTTGGGATACGAGCAGTACTTC
NA | TRBJ1-5 | TRBV4-1 | NA | CASSQAKTGRDSNQPQHF | TGCGCCAGCAGCCAAGCAAAAACCGGGAGAGATAGCAATCAGCCCCAGCATTTT
NA | TRBJ1-2 | TRBV5-8 | NA | CASSTDKINYGYTF | TGTGCCAGCAGCACGGACAAGATCAACTATGGCTACACCTTC
NA | TRBJ2-3 | TRBV29-1 | NA | CSVRSGTTSTDTQYF | TGCAGCGTTCGATCCGGGACAACTAGCACAGATACGCAGTATTTT
NA | TRBJ2-7 | TRBV18 | NA | CASSPNRDYEQYF | TGTGCCAGCTCACCTAACAGGGATTACGAGCAGTACTTC
NA | TRBJ2-2 | TRBV5-1 | TRBD1 | CASSYDRGLSGELFF | TGCGCCAGCAGCTACGACAGGGGGCTGAGCGGGGAGCTGTTTTTT
NA | TRBJ1-1 | TRBV9 | NA | CASSPDSADKAFF | TGTGCCAGCAGCCCAGACTCGGCAGATAAAGCTTTCTTT
NA | TRBJ2-5 | TRBV15 | TRBD2 | CATRTSGIETQYF | TGTGCCACAAGGACTAGCGGGATAGAGACCCAGTACTTC
NA | TRBJ2-3 | TRBV5-4 | TRBD2 | CASSLISGGGTDTQYF | TGTGCCAGCAGCTTAATTAGCGGGGGAGGCACAGATACGCAGTATTTT
NA | TRBJ2-1 | TRBV2 | NA | CATIKQGEQFF | TGTGCCACCATCAAACAGGGTGAGCAGTTCTTC
few | TRBJ2-7 | TRBV10-3 | NA | CAISDQLRASEQYF | TGTGCCATCAGTGACCAGCTACGGGCTTCCGAGCAGTACTTC
NA | TRBJ1-5 | TRBV19 | NA | CASSIKGVNQPQHF | TGTGCCAGTAGTATCAAAGGGGTCAATCAGCCCCAGCATTTT
NA | TRBJ2-3 | TRBV6-5 | NA | CASSYQDSTDTQYF | TGTGCCAGCAGTTACCAGGACTCCACAGATACGCAGTATTTT
few | TRBJ2-2 | TRBV7-3 | NA | CASSLTSGLTGELFF | TGTGCCAGCAGCTTAACGTCAGGGTTAACCGGGGAGCTGTTTTTT
once | TRBJ1-1 | TRBV5-1 | NA | CASSLMNPGDGTEAFF | TGCGCCAGCAGCTTGATGAACCCCGGCGACGGCACTGAAGCTTTCTTT
NA | TRBJ2-3 | TRBV6-4 | TRBD2 | CASSERGGPDTQYF | TGTGCCAGCAGTGAGCGGGGGGGCCCAGATACGCAGTATTTT
NA | TRBJ2-1 | TRBV7-9 | TRBD2 | CASSFLAGVNEQFF | TGTGCCAGCAGCTTCTTAGCGGGAGTGAATGAGCAGTTCTTC
NA | TRBJ1-5 | TRBV6-5 | TRBD1 | CASSYSQGASNQPQHF | TGTGCCAGCAGTTACTCGCAGGGGGCGAGCAATCAGCCCCAGCATTTT
NA | TRBJ2-1 | TRBV15 | TRBD1 | CATRRTGWDEQFF | TGTGCCACCAGGAGGACAGGGTGGGATGAGCAGTTCTTC
NA | TRBJ1-2 | TRBV5-6 | NA | CASSLGTDYGYTF | TGTGCCAGCAGCTTGGGGACAGACTATGGCTACACCTTC
NA | TRBJ1-5 | TRBV5-8 | TRBD1 | CASSNLRQGRNQPQHF | TGTGCCAGCAGCAACCTGCGACAGGGGAGGAATCAGCCCCAGCATTTT
NA | TRBJ2-4 | TRBV2 | NA | CASSVDRAVKGNIQYF | TGTGCCAGCAGTGTGGATCGAGCGGTGAAGGGAAACATTCAGTACTTC
NA | TRBJ1-3 | TRBV11-2 | NA | CASSLSLDRGNTIYF | TGTGCCAGCAGCTTATCCCTGGACAGAGGAAACACCATATATTTT
NA | TRBJ2-2 | TRBV15 | NA | CATSTLGSGSFTGELFF | TGTGCCACCAGCACTCTAGGCTCGGGGAGCTTCACCGGGGAGCTGTTTTTT
NA | TRBJ2-1 | TRBV27 | NA | CASSPLGRRFYNEQFF | TGTGCCAGCAGCCCACTCGGAAGGCGCTTCTACAATGAGCAGTTCTTC
NA | TRBJ1-2 | TRBV6-1 | NA | CASSELHKPFGYGYTF | TGTGCCAGCAGTGAATTACACAAACCATTCGGCTATGGCTACACCTTC
NA | TRBJ1-2 | TRBV13 | NA | CASRGGVMLSGKTYGYTF | TGTGCCAGCAGAGGCGGGGTTATGCTGAGTGGAAAGACCTATGGCTACACCTTC
NA | TRBJ2-7 | TRBV2 | NA | CASSEETGTLLNF | TGTGCCAGCAGTGAAGAAACCGGGACACTTCTGAACTTC
NA | TRBJ2-2 | TRBV5-1 | NA | CASSLSRGGTGELFF | TGCGCCAGCAGCTTATCTAGGGGTGGCACCGGGGAGCTGTTTTTT
NA | TRBJ2-7 | TRBV5-8 | NA | CASSFTGSYEQYF | TGTGCCAGCAGCTTCACAGGGTCCTACGAGCAGTACTTC
NA | TRBJ1-1 | TRBV27 | NA | CASSTHLNTEAFF | TGTGCCAGCAGTACACATTTGAACACTGAAGCTTTCTTT
NA | TRBJ2-3 | TRBV5-1 | TRBD2 | CASRDGGGTDTQYF | TGCGCCAGCAGGGACGGGGGGGGCACAGATACGCAGTATTTT
few | TRBJ1-4 | TRBV19 | NA | CASSVRGEDEKLFF | TGTGCCAGTAGTGTAAGGGGCGAGGATGAAAAACTGTTTTTT
NA | TRBJ1-2 | TRBV29-1 | TRBD1 | CSVETGGQYGYTF | TGCAGCGTCGAGACAGGGGGTCAATATGGCTACACCTTC
NA | TRBJ1-1 | TRBV30 | NA | CAWRDDRAEAFF | TGTGCCTGGAGAGATGACAGAGCAGAAGCTTTCTTT
NA | TRBJ2-1 | TRBV5-4 | TRBD2 | CASSFGGTSGYNEQFF | TGTGCCAGCAGCTTCGGTGGGACTAGCGGCTACAATGAGCAGTTCTTC